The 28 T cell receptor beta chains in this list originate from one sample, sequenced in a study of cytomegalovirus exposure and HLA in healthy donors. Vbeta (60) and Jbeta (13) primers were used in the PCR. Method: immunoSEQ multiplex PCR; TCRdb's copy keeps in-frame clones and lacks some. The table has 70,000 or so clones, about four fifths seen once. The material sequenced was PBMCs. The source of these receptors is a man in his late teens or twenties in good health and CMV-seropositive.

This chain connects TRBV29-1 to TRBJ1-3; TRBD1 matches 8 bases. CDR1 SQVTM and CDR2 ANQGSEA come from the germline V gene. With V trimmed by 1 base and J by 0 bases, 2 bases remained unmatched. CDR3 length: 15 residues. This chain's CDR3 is CSVEGTGFSGNTIYF. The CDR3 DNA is TGCAGCGTTGAAGGGACAGGGTTCTCTGGAAACACCATATATTTT.

CDR3 loop: CASSVIRVPGTDTQYF. CDR3 DNA sequence: TGTGCCAGCAGTGTCATCCGGGTTCCGGGGACAGATACGCAGTATTTT. The rearrangement uses TRBV6-1 and TRBJ2-3; D possibly corresponds to TRBD2 (5 bases). The germline CDR1 and CDR2 sequences are MNHNS and SASEGT. V lost 4 bases to trimming and J lost 3 bases, with 17 bases between them. The CDR3 consists of 16 residues.

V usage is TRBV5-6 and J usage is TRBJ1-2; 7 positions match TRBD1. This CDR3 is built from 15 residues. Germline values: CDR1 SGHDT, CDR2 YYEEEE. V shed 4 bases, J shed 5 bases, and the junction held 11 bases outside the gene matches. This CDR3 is CASSPPSTGAYGYTF. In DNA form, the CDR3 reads TGTGCCAGCAGCCCCCCGTCTACAGGGGCGTATGGCTACACCTTC.

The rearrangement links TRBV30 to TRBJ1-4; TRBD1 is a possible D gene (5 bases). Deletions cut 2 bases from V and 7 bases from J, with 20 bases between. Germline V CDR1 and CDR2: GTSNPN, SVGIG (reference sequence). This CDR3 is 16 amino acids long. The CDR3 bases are TGTGCCTGGAGTCCCTTAGAAGGGGCAGTCGGTGAAAAACTGTTTTTT. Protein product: CAWSPLEGAVGEKLFF.

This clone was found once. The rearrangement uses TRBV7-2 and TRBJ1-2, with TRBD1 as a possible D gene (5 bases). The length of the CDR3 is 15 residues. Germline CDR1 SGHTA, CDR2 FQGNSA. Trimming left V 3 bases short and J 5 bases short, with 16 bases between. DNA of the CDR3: TGTGCCAGCAGCTTTGGGTTTGGGGAGGGGTATGGCTACACCTTC. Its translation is CASSFGFGEGYGYTF. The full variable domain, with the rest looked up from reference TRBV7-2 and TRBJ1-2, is GAGVSQSPSNKVTEKGKDVELRCDPISGHTALYWYRQSLGQGLEFLIYFQGNSAPDKSGLPSDRFSAERTGGSVSTLTIQRTQQEDSAVYLCASSFGFGEGYGYTFGSGTRLTVV.

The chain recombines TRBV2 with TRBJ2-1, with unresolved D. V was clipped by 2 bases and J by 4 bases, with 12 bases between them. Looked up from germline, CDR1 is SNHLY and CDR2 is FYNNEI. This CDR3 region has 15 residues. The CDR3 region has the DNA TGTGCCAGCAGTGAAAGGTTTACAGTATACAATGAGCAGTTCTTC. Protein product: CASSERFTVYNEQFF. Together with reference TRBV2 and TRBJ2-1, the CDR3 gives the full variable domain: EPEVTQTPSHQVTQMGQEVILRCVPISNHLYFYWYRQILGQKVEFLVSFYNNEISEKSEIFDDQFSVERPDGSNFTLKIRSTKLEDSAMYFCASSERFTVYNEQFFGPGTRLTVL.

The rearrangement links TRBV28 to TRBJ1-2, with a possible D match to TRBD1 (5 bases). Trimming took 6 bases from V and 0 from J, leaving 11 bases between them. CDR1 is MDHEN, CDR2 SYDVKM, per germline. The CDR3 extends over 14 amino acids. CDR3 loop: CASRDSYSNYGYTF. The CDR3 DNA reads TGTGCCAGCAGAGACAGTTATTCTAACTATGGCTACACCTTC.

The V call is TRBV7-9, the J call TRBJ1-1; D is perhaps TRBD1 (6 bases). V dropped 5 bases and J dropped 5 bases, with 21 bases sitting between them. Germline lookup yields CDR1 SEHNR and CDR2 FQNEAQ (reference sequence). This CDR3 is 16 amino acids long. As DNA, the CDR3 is TGTGCCAGCAGCCATACCCCGGGACAAAGAAAGACTGAAGCTTTCTTT. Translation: CASSHTPGQRKTEAFF.

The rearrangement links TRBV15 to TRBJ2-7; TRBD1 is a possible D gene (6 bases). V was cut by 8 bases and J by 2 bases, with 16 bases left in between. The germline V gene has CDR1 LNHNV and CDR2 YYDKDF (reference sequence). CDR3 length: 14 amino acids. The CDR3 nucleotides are TGTGCCACCGGGTCCAGGGACACCACCTACGAGCAGTACTTC. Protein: CATGSRDTTYEQYF.

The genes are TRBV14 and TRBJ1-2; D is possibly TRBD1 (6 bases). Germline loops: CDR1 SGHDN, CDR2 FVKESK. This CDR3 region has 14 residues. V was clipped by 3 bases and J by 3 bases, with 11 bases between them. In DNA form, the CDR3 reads TGTGCCAGCAGCCAGAGAGGACAGTACTATGGCTACACCTTC. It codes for CASSQRGQYYGYTF.

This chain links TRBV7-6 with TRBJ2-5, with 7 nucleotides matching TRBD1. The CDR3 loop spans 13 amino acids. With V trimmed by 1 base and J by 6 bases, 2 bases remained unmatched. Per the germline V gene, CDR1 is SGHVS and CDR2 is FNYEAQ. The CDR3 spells CASSLEGAQTQYF. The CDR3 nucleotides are TGTGCCAGCAGCTTAGAGGGGGCCCAGACCCAGTACTTC. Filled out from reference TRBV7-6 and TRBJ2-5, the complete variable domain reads GAGVSQSPRYKVTKRGQDVALRCDPISGHVSLYWYRQALGQGPEFLTYFNYEAQQDKSGLPNDRFSAERPEGSISTLTIQRTEQRDSAMYRCASSLEGAQTQYFGPGTRLLVL.

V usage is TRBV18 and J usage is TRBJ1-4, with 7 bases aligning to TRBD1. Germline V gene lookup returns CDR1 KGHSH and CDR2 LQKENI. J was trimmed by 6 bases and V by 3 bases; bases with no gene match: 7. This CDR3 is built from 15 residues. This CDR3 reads CASSPRGAEDEKLFF. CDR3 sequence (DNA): TGTGCCAGCTCACCCAGGGGGGCTGAAGATGAAAAACTGTTTTTT.

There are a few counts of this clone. The CDR3 coding sequence is TGCGCCAGCAGCTTGACAGTTTCCACTAATGAAAAACTGTTTTTT. Translation: CASSLTVSTNEKLFF. The chain joins TRBV5-1 to TRBJ1-4; no definite D call. The CDR3 is made up of 15 amino acids. From germline, CDR1 is SGHRS and CDR2 YFSETQ. The germline V and J ends were trimmed by 1 base and 2 bases, with 9 bases remaining between them.

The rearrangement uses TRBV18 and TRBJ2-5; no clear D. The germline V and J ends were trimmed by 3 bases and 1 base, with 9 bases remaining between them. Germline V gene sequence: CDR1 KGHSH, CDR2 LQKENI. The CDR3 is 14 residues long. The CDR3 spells CASSPYGGQETQYF. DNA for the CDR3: TGTGCCAGCTCACCTTACGGTGGCCAAGAGACCCAGTACTTC.

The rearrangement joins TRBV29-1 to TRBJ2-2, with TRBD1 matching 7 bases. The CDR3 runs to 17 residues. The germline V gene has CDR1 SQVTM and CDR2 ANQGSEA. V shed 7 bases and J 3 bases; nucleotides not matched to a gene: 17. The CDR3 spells CSGRDVGGVWDTGELFF. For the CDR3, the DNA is TGCAGCGGTCGAGACGTAGGGGGCGTTTGGGACACCGGGGAGCTGTTTTTT.

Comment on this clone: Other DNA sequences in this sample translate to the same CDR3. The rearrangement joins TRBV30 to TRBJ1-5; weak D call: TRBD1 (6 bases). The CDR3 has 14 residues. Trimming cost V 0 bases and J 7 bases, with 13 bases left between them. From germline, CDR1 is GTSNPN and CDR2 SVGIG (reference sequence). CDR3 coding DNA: TGTGCCTGGAGTGTACCAGGGAGGGGGCAGCCCCAGCATTTT. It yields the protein CAWSVPGRGQPQHF.

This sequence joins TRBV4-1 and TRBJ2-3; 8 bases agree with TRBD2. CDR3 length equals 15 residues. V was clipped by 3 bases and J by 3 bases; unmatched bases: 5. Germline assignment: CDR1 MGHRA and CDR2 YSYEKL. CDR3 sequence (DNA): TGCGCCAGCAGCCAGCCAGCGGGGGCAACAGATACGCAGTATTTT. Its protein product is CASSQPAGATDTQYF.

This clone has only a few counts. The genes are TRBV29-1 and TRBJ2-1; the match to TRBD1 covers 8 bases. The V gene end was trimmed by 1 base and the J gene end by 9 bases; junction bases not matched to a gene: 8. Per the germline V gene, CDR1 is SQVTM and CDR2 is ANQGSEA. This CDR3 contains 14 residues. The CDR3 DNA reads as TGCAGCGTTGAAGGCTGGACAGGGAGTAGTGAGCAGTTCTTC. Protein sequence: CSVEGWTGSSEQFF.

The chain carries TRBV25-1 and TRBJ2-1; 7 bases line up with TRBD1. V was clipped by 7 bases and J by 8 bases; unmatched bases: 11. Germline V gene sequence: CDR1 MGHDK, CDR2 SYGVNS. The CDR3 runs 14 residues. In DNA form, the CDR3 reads TGTGCCAGCACCGCAGGAGCAGGGGGTGATGAGCAGTTCTTC. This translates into CASTAGAGGDEQFF.

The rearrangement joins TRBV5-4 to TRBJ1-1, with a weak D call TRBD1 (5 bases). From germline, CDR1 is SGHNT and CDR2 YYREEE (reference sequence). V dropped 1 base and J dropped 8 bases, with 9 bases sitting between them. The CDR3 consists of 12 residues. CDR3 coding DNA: TGTGCCAGCAGCTTGTTTTCAGGGGAAGCTTTCTTT. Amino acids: CASSLFSGEAFF.

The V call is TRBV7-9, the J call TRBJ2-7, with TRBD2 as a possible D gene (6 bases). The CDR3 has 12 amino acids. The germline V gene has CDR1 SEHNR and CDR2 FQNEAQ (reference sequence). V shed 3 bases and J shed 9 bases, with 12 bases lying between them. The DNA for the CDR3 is TGTGCCAGCAGCTTCGGCGGGGATCCGCAGTACTTC. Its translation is CASSFGGDPQYF.

CDR3 protein: CAWTGQAFSGNTIYF. In DNA, the CDR3 is TGTGCCTGGACTGGACAGGCATTCTCTGGAAACACCATATATTTT. The chain links TRBV30 to TRBJ1-3; 7 positions agree with TRBD1. The CDR3 totals 15 residues. V was pared by 4 bases and J by 0 bases, with 6 bases of the junction left unmatched. Germline V gives CDR1 GTSNPN, CDR2 SVGIG (reference sequence).

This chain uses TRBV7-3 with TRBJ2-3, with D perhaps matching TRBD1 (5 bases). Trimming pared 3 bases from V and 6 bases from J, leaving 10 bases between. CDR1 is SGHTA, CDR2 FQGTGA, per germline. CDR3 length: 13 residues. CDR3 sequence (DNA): TGTGCCAGCAGCTTTAAGGGGATGGATACGCAGTATTTT. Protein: CASSFKGMDTQYF. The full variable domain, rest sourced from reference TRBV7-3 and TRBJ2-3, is GAGVSQTPSNKVTEKGKYVELRCDPISGHTALYWYRQSLGQGPEFLIYFQGTGAADDSGLPNDRFFAVRPEGSVSTLKIQRTERGDSAVYLCASSFKGMDTQYFGPGTRLTVL.

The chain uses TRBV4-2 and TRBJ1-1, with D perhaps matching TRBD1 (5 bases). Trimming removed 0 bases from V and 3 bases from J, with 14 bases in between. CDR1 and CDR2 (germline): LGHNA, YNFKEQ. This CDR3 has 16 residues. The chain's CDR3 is CASSQESQGWDTEAFF. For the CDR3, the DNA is TGTGCCAGCAGCCAAGAATCCCAGGGTTGGGACACTGAAGCTTTCTTT.

The CDR3 spells CASSFGGKEGTQYF. The CDR3 bases are TGCGCCAGCAGCTTTGGAGGAAAGGAGGGGACCCAGTACTTC. V usage is TRBV5-1 and J usage is TRBJ2-5; perhaps TRBD2 as D (6 bases). Trimming pared 2 bases from V and 7 bases from J, leaving 15 bases between. Germline V gene lookup returns CDR1 SGHRS and CDR2 YFSETQ. This CDR3 region has 14 residues.

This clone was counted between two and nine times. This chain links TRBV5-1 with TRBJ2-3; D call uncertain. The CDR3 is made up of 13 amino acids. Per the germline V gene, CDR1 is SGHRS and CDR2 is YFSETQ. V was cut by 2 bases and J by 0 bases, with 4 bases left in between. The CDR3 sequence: CASSFGSTDTQYF. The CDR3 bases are TGCGCCAGCAGCTTCGGGAGCACAGATACGCAGTATTTT.

The CDR3 loop reads CASSQAAKGATEAFF. The CDR3 DNA reads TGTGCCAGCAGCCAAGCCGCGAAGGGGGCCACTGAAGCTTTCTTT. The gene calls are TRBV4-2 and TRBJ1-1; 7 nucleotides agree with TRBD1. This CDR3 region has 15 residues. Germline trimming cut 1 base from V and 4 bases from J; bases unmatched to any gene: 6. Germline V gene data show CDR1 as LGHNA and CDR2 as YNFKEQ.

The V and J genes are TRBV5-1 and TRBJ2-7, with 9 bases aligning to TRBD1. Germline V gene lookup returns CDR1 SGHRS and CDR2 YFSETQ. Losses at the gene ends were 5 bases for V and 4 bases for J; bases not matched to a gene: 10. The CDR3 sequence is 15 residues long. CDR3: CASRLTPGQGYEQYF. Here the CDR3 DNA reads TGCGCCAGCAGATTGACGCCGGGACAGGGATACGAGCAGTACTTC.